The next 5 T cell receptor beta chains were all read from a single sample in a study of T cell responses to AZD1222 COVID-19 vaccine. Some clones are missing from TCRdb's copy, which holds only in-frame ones; the method was immunoSEQ multiplex PCR. Of 70,000 to 90,000 clones listed, roughly 87% are singletons. The sample in question was peripheral blood, obtained 28 days after the second AZD1222 dose. These receptor sequences come from an adult who received the AZD1222 COVID-19 vaccine.

The chain uses TRBV6-2 or TRBV6-3 and TRBJ1-6, with D perhaps TRBD1 (6 bases). Germline lookup yields CDR1 MNHEY and CDR2 SVGEGT. The germline V and J ends were trimmed by 6 bases and 0 bases, with 9 bases remaining between them. The CDR3 runs 15 residues. The CDR3 sequence is CASSDRSSYNSPLHF. The CDR3 DNA sequence: TGTGCCAGCAGCGACAGGAGCTCCTATAATTCACCCCTCCACTTT.

This chain links TRBV4-3 with TRBJ1-2; no clear D gene. There are 15 residues in the CDR3. CDR1 is LGHNA and CDR2 is YSLEER in the germline V gene. V was shortened by 1 base and J by 0 bases, with 9 bases between the two germline ends. This chain's CDR3 is CASSQALRPNYGYTF. DNA of the CDR3: TGCGCCAGCAGCCAAGCCCTACGACCTAACTATGGCTACACCTTC.

V is TRBV4-2 and J is TRBJ2-7; D is possibly TRBD1 (6 bases). CDR1 and CDR2 from the germline V gene are LGHNA and YNFKEQ. This CDR3 contains 14 residues. Deletions cut 1 base from V and 0 bases from J, with 7 bases between. The chain's CDR3 is CASSQGGGSYEQYF. Here the CDR3 DNA reads TGTGCCAGCAGCCAAGGAGGGGGCTCCTACGAGCAGTACTTC.

The V and J genes are TRBV6-5 and TRBJ1-2; 11 bases fit TRBD1. The CDR3 loop spans 13 amino acids. V was pared by 9 bases and J by 4 bases, with 4 bases of the junction left unmatched. CDR1 is MNHEY, CDR2 SVGAGI, per germline. DNA for the CDR3: TGTGCCAGTTCCGGGACAGGGGGCTATGGCTACACCTTC. Its translation is CASSGTGGYGYTF.

The chain recombines TRBV5-1 with TRBJ1-6; no clear D gene. Per germline, CDR1 SGHRS and CDR2 YFSETQ. V shed 6 bases and J shed 7 bases, with 11 bases lying between them. The CDR3 totals 13 residues. CDR3 amino acids: CASTDLPNSPLHF. In DNA form, the CDR3 reads TGCGCCAGCACCGACCTCCCAAATTCACCCCTCCACTTT.